This TCR beta chain comes out of a study of identical twins. Study-wide results and limits: Low generation probability was overrepresented in out-of-frame alpha sequences shared by twins.

One entry per CDR3 protein, called by TCRdb with MiXCR from the 5' RACE reads. The table has some 790,000 distinct CDR3 sequences, about 20% seen once. The CDR3 is 14 residues long. Germline CDR1 reads DFQATT; CDR2 reads SNEGSKA (reference sequence). Trimming took off 2 bases at V and 6 bases at J, with 14 bases between the two ends. With respect to this clonotype: The target antigen is unknown.

These data were also filed under a second study, of T cells expressing NK-cell markers. That paper adds: The TCR beta repertoires were obtained from sorted CD3+CD56+NKG2C+, CD3+CD56+NKG2C- and CD3+CD56-NKG2C+ T cells. The sorts in several experiments were restricted to alpha-beta TCR T cells by an anti-gamma-delta TCR antibody. In more than five donors, dominant CD3+CD56+NKG2C+ clonotypes ranked among the top 10 CD8+ clonotypes.

Specimen: PBMCs. V is TRBV20-1 and J is TRBJ2-1, with D possibly matching TRBD2 (6 bases). The TCR was taken from a woman aged 18-29 years in good health. In DNA form, the CDR3 reads TGCAGTGCTAGATTACCCGGGACTTCCAATGAGCAGTTCTTC. Translating it yields CSARLPGTSNEQFF.